This TCR beta chain is drawn from a study of beta chain features in type 1 diabetes. This clone was detected a few times. After removal of 0 bases from V and 4 bases from J, the junction contained 2 bases not matched to a gene. This CDR3 spans 16 amino acids. Germline V gene lookup returns CDR1 MGHRA and CDR2 YSYEKL. Each of the CD4+ naive, central memory, regulatory and stem cell-like memory populations was sorted via CD45RO/CCR7/CD25/CD127/CD95/CD27. Expressed TCRB transcripts were sequenced, since all the RNA that had been isolated was reverse transcribed. Data came from immunoSEQ multiplex PCR; TCRdb stores just in-frame clones and leaves some out. The table shows under 450,000 clones, with about 14% occurring only once.

The sequencing sample was made of naive CD4+ T cells from blood. The chain joins TRBV4-1 to TRBJ2-1; 11 bases fit TRBD2. The clonotype was recovered from a man in his thirties or forties in good health. DNA for the CDR3: TGCGCCAGCAGCCAAGATACTAGCGGGAGATACAATGAGCAGTTCTTC. This codes for CASSQDTSGRYNEQFF.